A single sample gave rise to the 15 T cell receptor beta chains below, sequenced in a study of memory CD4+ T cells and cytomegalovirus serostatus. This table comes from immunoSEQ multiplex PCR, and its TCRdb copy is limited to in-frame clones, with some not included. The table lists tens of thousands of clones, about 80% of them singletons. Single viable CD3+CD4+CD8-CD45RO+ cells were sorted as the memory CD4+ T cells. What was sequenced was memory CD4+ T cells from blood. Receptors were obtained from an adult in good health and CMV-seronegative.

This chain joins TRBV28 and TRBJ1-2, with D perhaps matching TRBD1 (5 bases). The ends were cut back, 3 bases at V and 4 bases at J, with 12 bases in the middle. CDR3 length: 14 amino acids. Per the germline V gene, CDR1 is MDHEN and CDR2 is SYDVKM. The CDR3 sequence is CASSFISGTYGYTF. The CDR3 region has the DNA TGTGCCAGCAGTTTTATATCGGGGACCTATGGCTACACCTTC.

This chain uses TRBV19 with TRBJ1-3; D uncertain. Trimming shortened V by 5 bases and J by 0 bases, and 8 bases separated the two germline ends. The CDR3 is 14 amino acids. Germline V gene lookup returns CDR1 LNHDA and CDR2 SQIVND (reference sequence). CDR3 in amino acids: CASSGRTSGNTIYF. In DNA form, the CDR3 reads TGTGCCAGTAGTGGACGGACCTCTGGAAACACCATATATTTT.

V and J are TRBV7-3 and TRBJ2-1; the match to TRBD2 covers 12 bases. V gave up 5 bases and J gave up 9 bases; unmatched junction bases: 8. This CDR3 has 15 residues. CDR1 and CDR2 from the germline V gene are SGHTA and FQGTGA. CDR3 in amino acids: CASSKLAGGFGEQFF. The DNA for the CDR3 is TGTGCCAGCAGCAAACTAGCGGGGGGATTCGGTGAGCAGTTCTTC.

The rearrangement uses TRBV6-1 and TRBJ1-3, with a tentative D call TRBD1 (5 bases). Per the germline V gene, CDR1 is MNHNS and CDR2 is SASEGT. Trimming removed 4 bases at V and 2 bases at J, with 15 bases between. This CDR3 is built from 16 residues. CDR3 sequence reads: CASSGRAGQPGNTIYF. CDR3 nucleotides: TGTGCCAGCAGTGGAAGAGCGGGGCAGCCTGGAAACACCATATATTTT.

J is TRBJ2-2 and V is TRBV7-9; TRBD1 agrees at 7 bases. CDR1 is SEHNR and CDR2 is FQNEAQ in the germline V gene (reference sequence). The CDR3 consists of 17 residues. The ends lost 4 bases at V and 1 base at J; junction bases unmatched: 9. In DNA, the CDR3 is TGTGCCAGCAGCTCATCTCCGAGGACAGGGAACACCGGGGAGCTGTTTTTT. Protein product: CASSSSPRTGNTGELFF.

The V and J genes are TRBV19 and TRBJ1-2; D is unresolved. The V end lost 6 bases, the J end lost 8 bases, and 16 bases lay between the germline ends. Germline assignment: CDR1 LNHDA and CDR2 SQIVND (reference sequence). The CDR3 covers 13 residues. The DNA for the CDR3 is TGTGCCAGTAGAGACCCCCGGGGTGAGGGCTACACCTTC. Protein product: CASRDPRGEGYTF.

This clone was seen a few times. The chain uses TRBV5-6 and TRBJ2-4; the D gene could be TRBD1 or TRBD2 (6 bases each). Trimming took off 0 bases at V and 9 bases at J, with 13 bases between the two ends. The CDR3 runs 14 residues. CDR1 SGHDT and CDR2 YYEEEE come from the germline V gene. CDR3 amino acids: CASSLGRGLGIQYF. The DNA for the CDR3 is TGTGCCAGCAGCTTGGGTCGGGGGCTAGGCATTCAGTACTTC.

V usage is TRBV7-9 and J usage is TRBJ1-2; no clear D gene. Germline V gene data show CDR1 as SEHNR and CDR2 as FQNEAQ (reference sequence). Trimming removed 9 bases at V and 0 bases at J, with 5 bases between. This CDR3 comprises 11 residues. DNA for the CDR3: TGTGCCAGTGCTACTAACTATGGCTACACCTTC. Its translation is CASATNYGYTF.

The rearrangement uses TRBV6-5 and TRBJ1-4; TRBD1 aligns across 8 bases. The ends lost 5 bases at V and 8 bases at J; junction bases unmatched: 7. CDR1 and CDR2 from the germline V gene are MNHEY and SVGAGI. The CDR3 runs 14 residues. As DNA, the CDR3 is TGTGCCAGCAGTCGGACAGGGCTTAGAGAAAAACTGTTTTTT. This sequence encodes CASSRTGLREKLFF.

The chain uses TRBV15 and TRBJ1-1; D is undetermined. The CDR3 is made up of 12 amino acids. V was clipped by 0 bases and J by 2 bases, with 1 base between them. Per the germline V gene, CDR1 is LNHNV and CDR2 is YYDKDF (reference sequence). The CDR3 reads CATSRDNTEAFF. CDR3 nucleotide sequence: TGTGCCACCAGCAGAGATAACACTGAAGCTTTCTTT.

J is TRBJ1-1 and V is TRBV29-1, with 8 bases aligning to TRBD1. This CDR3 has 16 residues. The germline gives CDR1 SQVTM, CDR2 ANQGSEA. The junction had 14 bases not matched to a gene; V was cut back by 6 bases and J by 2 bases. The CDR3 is CSVIDWTGRRNTEAFF. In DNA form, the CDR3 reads TGCAGCGTGATTGACTGGACAGGGAGGCGAAACACTGAAGCTTTCTTT.

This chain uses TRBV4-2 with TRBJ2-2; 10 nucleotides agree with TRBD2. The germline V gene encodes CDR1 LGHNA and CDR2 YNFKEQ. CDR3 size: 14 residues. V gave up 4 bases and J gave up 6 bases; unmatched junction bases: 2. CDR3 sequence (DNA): TGTGCCAGCAGCCCACTAGCGGGGCCCGGGGAGCTGTTTTTT. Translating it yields CASSPLAGPGELFF.

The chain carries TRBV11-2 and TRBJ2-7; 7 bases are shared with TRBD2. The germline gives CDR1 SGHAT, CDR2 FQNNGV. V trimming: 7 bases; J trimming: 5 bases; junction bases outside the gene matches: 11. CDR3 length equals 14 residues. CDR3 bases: TGTGCCAGCACCAACCGGGGAGGGCCCAACGAGCAGTACTTC. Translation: CASTNRGGPNEQYF.

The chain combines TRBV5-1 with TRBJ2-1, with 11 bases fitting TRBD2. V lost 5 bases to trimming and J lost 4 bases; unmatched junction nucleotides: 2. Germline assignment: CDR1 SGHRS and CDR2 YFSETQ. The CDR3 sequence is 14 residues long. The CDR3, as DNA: TGCGCCAGCAGTAGCGGGGGGGATTACAATGAGCAGTTCTTC. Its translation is CASSSGGDYNEQFF. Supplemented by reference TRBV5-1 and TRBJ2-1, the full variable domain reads KAGVTQTPRYLIKTRGQQVTLSCSPISGHRSVSWYQQTPGQGLQFLFEYFSETQRNKGNFPGRFSGRQFSNSRSEMNVSTLELGDSALYLCASSSGGDYNEQFFGPGTRLTVL.

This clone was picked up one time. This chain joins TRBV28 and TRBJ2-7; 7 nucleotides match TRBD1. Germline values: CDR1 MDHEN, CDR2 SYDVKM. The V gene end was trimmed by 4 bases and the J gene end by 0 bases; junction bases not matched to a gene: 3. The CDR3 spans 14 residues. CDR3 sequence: CASSSAGGSYEQYF. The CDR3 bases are TGTGCCAGCAGTTCGGCAGGGGGCTCCTACGAGCAGTACTTC.